The rows below give T cell receptor beta chains drawn from one sample of a study of glioma-infiltrating T cells after dendritic cell vaccination. Some clones are missing from TCRdb's copy, which holds only in-frame ones; the method was immunoSEQ multiplex PCR. This table has some 100,000 clones, 70% to 90% appearing once. The sequencing used blood, collected before dendritic cell vaccination. Receptor source: a human donor with glioblastoma. CDR3s include the opening cysteine and the closing phenylalanine or tryptophan. D genes are given only for firm matches.

d_gene: NA; v_gene: TRBV5-1; j_gene: TRBJ2-3; CDR3aa: CASTDVTGNIGTQYF; CDR3nt: TGCGCCAGCACAGACGTTACAGGTAATATCGGTACGCAGTATTTT
d_gene: NA; v_gene: TRBV10-2; j_gene: TRBJ1-2; CDR3aa: CASSVGRAEFGYTF; CDR3nt: TGCGCCAGCAGTGTAGGCAGGGCTGAGTTTGGCTACACCTTC
d_gene: TRBD1; v_gene: TRBV4-3; j_gene: TRBJ1-4; CDR3aa: CASSPGGTVNEKLFF; CDR3nt: TGCGCCAGCAGCCCGGGGGGGACAGTTAATGAAAAACTGTTTTTT
d_gene: TRBD1; v_gene: TRBV6-5; j_gene: TRBJ1-2; CDR3aa: CASKRTGGVNYGYTF; CDR3nt: TGTGCCAGCAAGCGAACAGGGGGCGTTAACTATGGCTACACCTTC
d_gene: NA; v_gene: TRBV11-2; j_gene: TRBJ2-5; CDR3aa: CASSLRGGIQETQYF; CDR3nt: TGTGCCAGCAGCTTGAGGGGGGGGATCCAAGAGACCCAGTACTTC
d_gene: NA; v_gene: TRBV5-1; j_gene: TRBJ2-7; CDR3aa: CASSRGPSSYEQYF; CDR3nt: TGCGCCAGCAGCCGAGGGCCGAGCTCCTACGAGCAGTACTTC
d_gene: NA; v_gene: TRBV6-5; j_gene: TRBJ1-2; CDR3aa: CASSLVGGGYGYTF; CDR3nt: TGTGCCAGCAGTTTAGTCGGGGGAGGCTATGGCTACACCTTC
d_gene: NA; v_gene: TRBV4-3; j_gene: TRBJ2-1; CDR3aa: CASSPSGGGTYNEQFF; CDR3nt: TGCGCCAGCAGCCCTTCTGGGGGGGGCACCTACAATGAGCAGTTCTTC
d_gene: NA; v_gene: TRBV30; j_gene: TRBJ1-5; CDR3aa: CAWRGGEDQPQHF; CDR3nt: TGTGCCTGGAGGGGGGGGGAGGATCAGCCCCAGCATTTT
d_gene: NA; v_gene: TRBV19; j_gene: TRBJ2-3; CDR3aa: CASGERLDTDTQYF; CDR3nt: TGTGCCAGTGGAGAGAGACTGGATACAGATACGCAGTATTTT
d_gene: NA; v_gene: TRBV2; j_gene: TRBJ1-3; CDR3aa: CASSENPGDGNTIYF; CDR3nt: TGTGCCAGCAGTGAAAATCCAGGGGACGGAAACACCATATATTTT
d_gene: NA; v_gene: TRBV7-7; j_gene: TRBJ2-3; CDR3aa: CASSLGELGTQYF; CDR3nt: TGTGCCAGCAGCTTAGGGGAGCTAGGGACGCAGTATTTT
d_gene: TRBD1; v_gene: TRBV5-1; j_gene: TRBJ2-5; CDR3aa: CASSDKQGARETQYF; CDR3nt: TGCGCCAGCAGCGATAAACAGGGGGCGCGAGAGACCCAGTACTTC
d_gene: NA; v_gene: TRBV5-4; j_gene: TRBJ1-4; CDR3aa: CASSQQGANEKLFF; CDR3nt: TGTGCCAGCAGCCAACAGGGTGCTAATGAAAAACTGTTTTTT
d_gene: NA; v_gene: TRBV4-2; j_gene: TRBJ1-2; CDR3aa: CASSFRVEGGDGYTF; CDR3nt: TGTGCCAGCAGTTTCAGGGTGGAAGGAGGGGATGGCTACACCTTC
d_gene: NA; v_gene: TRBV7-2; j_gene: TRBJ2-3; CDR3aa: CASSPPGGLQYF; CDR3nt: TGTGCCAGCAGTCCCCCTGGCGGGCTTCAGTATTTT
d_gene: NA; v_gene: TRBV1; j_gene: TRBJ2-7; CDR3aa: CTRTILAGVSEQYF; CDR3nt: TGCACCAGAACCATTCTAGCGGGAGTAAGCGAGCAGTACTTC